Below, 24 T cell receptor beta chains from the same sample are listed, as sequenced in a study of CD8+CD57+ T cells in acquired aplastic anemia. For sequencing, patients were chosen who had shown expansion of CD8+CD57+ cells by flow cytometry. TCR beta VDJ and CDR3 were profiled, and genomic DNA was the template. One entry per CDR3 protein, called by TCRdb with MiXCR from the reads. The sample has just over 450,000 distinct CDR3 sequences, more than 25% seen once; the top ten hold about 0.8%. The sequencing input was sorted CD4+, CD8+, or CD8+CD57+ T cells (not recorded which) from PBMCs. The receptors derive from a human donor with aplastic anemia.

The chain is built from TRBV7-2 and TRBJ1-5, with TRBD1 as a possible D gene (6 bases). Germline V lookup: CDR1 SGHTA, CDR2 FQGNSA. V dropped 5 bases and J dropped 6 bases, with 14 bases sitting between them. The CDR3 is 14 residues long. The CDR3 sequence is CASSPRGGSQPQHF. CDR3 in DNA: TGTGCCAGCAGCCCAAGAGGGGGGAGTCAGCCCCAGCATTTT.

This clonotype was observed a handful of times. The V call is TRBV7-8, the J call TRBJ1-5, with 7 bases fitting TRBD1. Trimming took 2 bases from V and 1 from J; bases not matched to a gene: 2. This CDR3 region has 15 residues. The germline V gene has CDR1 SGHVS and CDR2 FQNEAQ. CDR3 residues: CASSLRDRSNQPQHF. CDR3 sequence (DNA): TGTGCCAGCAGCTTAAGGGACAGAAGCAATCAGCCCCAGCATTTT.

The sample holds many counts of this clonotype. V usage is TRBV10-3 and J usage is TRBJ2-1; D might be TRBD2 (7 bases). V was pared by 0 bases and J by 4 bases, with 19 bases between. There are 18 residues in the CDR3. Germline V lookup: CDR1 ENHRY, CDR2 SYGVKD. CDR3 DNA: TGTGCCATCAGTGAGTCGGGACAAGTGGCTAGCGGATACAATGAGCAGTTCTTC. Protein product: CAISESGQVASGYNEQFF.

The chain recombines TRBV10-2 with TRBJ1-1; 8 bases line up with TRBD1. The CDR3 has 17 residues. After removal of 4 bases from V and 4 bases from J, the junction contained 14 bases not matched to a gene. Germline V gene data show CDR1 as WSHSY and CDR2 as SAAADI. CDR3 in amino acids: CASSAQGGREVRTEAFF. CDR3 DNA sequence: TGCGCCAGCAGTGCACAGGGGGGCAGGGAAGTTCGCACTGAAGCTTTCTTT.

This clonotype was seen a few times. The V call is TRBV2, the J call TRBJ1-6; no reliable D call. Germline V CDR1 and CDR2: SNHLY, FYNNEI. The CDR3 totals 13 residues. The V and J ends lost 6 bases and 6 bases respectively, with 9 bases between them. The chain's CDR3 is CASSWEANSPLHF. The CDR3 coding sequence is TGTGCCAGCAGCTGGGAAGCTAATTCACCCCTCCACTTT.

This clonotype has more than one count but fewer than ten. This chain uses TRBV14 with TRBJ1-3; D not resolved. The CDR3 contains 14 residues. The germline gives CDR1 SGHDN, CDR2 FVKESK. V gave up 1 base and J gave up 1 base, with 5 bases separating them. CDR3 DNA sequence: TGTGCCAGCAGCCAAGGGTTTTCTGGAAACACCATATATTTT. Its translation: CASSQGFSGNTIYF.

The chain joins TRBV7-8 to TRBJ2-7; D possibly corresponds to TRBD1 (5 bases). With 6 bases removed from V and 3 bases from J, the gap between germline ends came to 9 bases. This CDR3 spans 12 amino acids. CDR1 is SGHVS, CDR2 FQNEAQ, per germline. The CDR3 protein is CASSSQDYEQYF. The CDR3 DNA sequence: TGTGCCAGCAGTTCACAGGACTACGAGCAGTACTTC.

This chain connects TRBV7-2 to TRBJ2-5; 8 bases agree with TRBD1. The CDR3 runs to 14 residues. Per germline, CDR1 SGHTA and CDR2 FQGNSA. With 6 bases clipped from V and 0 bases from J, the junction kept 3 bases outside the gene matches. In DNA form, the CDR3 reads TGTGCCAGCAGTCGGACAGGGTACCAAGAGACCCAGTACTTC. It translates to CASSRTGYQETQYF.

As for this clonotype: A read error is possible here, since a much larger clone lies one base away. The chain employs TRBV7-9 and TRBJ1-3; TRBD1 matches 12 bases. Unmatched junction bases numbered 2, after V lost 2 bases and J lost 15 bases. The germline V gene encodes CDR1 SEHNR and CDR2 FQNEAQ (reference sequence). This CDR3 region has 12 residues. The DNA for the CDR3 is TGTGCCAGCAGCTTACGGGACAGGGGGCGATATTTT. Its protein product is CASSLRDRGRYF.

This clonotype was recorded at least ten times. The genes are TRBV29-1 and TRBJ2-1, with 8 bases matching TRBD2. Trimming cost V 7 bases and J 4 bases; bases outside gene matches: 6. This CDR3 spans 13 amino acids. Germline V gene data show CDR1 as SQVTM and CDR2 as ANQGSEA. The CDR3 sequence: CSASLADYNEQFF. The DNA of the CDR3 is TGCAGCGCTTCACTAGCGGATTACAATGAGCAGTTCTTC.

The chain is built from TRBV5-4 and TRBJ1-1; 7 bases agree with TRBD1. The germline V gene has CDR1 SGHNT and CDR2 YYREEE (reference sequence). Trimming removed 5 bases from V and 3 bases from J; junction bases left unmatched: 10. This CDR3 has 15 amino acids. This CDR3 reads CASRGWTGRDTEAFF. DNA of the CDR3: TGTGCCAGCAGGGGCTGGACAGGAAGGGACACTGAAGCTTTCTTT.

The rearrangement uses TRBV4-1 and TRBJ2-3; D gene ambiguous. Trimming stripped 2 bases from V and 4 bases from J, with 13 bases between. Germline CDR1 is MGHRA and CDR2 is YSYEKL. The CDR3 sequence is 15 residues long. CDR3 DNA sequence: TGCGCCAGCAGCCAAACGTGGACGGTTGCAGATACGCAGTATTTT. This translates into CASSQTWTVADTQYF.

In regard to this clonotype: A much larger clone is a single base away; this may be a read error. The chain uses TRBV5-4 and TRBJ2-3; the D is unclear. The CDR3 runs to 12 residues. V shed 2 bases and J shed 4 bases, with 5 bases lying between them. CDR1 is SGHNT, CDR2 YYREEE, per germline (reference sequence). CDR3 DNA sequence: TGTGCCAGCAGCTTTGGCCCAGATACGCAGTATTTT. As protein: CASSFGPDTQYF.

This clonotype appeared many times. The chain uses TRBV9 and TRBJ1-6, with a tentative D call TRBD1 (6 bases). The germline V gene has CDR1 SGDLS and CDR2 YYNGEE. Trimming removed 2 bases at V and 6 bases at J, with 15 bases between. This CDR3 contains 16 residues. The CDR3 protein is CASSVEGQRLNSPLHF. The CDR3 nucleotides read TGTGCCAGCAGCGTTGAGGGACAACGGCTTAATTCACCCCTCCACTTT. Drawing the rest from reference TRBV9 and TRBJ1-6, the complete variable domain is DSGVTQTPKHLITATGQRVTLRCSPRSGDLSVYWYQQSLDQGLQFLIQYYNGEERAKGNILERFSAQQFPDLHSELNLSSLELGDSALYFCASSVEGQRLNSPLHFGNGTRLTVT.

This clonotype occurred a few times. The V and J genes are TRBV19 and TRBJ1-2, with 8 positions matching TRBD1. CDR3 size: 16 residues. CDR1 is LNHDA, CDR2 SQIVND, per germline (reference sequence). Trimming took 6 bases from V and 0 from J; bases not matched to a gene: 9. The CDR3 nucleotides are TGTGCCAGTAGAGGGATGCAGGGGGCGTCTAACTATGGCTACACCTTC. It specifies CASRGMQGASNYGYTF.

This clonotype was recorded many times. The CDR3 here is CSASLRGAAGYEQYF. CDR3 sequence (DNA): TGCAGTGCTAGCTTGCGGGGGGCGGCAGGTTACGAGCAGTACTTC. V usage is TRBV20-1 and J usage is TRBJ2-7; TRBD2 matches at 8 bases. The CDR3 runs 15 residues. CDR1 DFQATT and CDR2 SNEGSKA come from the germline V gene (reference sequence). Germline trimming cut 3 bases from V and 4 bases from J; bases unmatched to any gene: 11.

Ten or more counts support this clonotype. The chain couples TRBV20-1 to TRBJ1-6; unclear D gene. From germline, CDR1 is DFQATT and CDR2 SNEGSKA (reference sequence). Trimming removed 1 base at V and 11 bases at J, with 15 bases between. The CDR3 is made up of 14 amino acids. DNA for the CDR3: TGCAGTGCTAGAGCGTCAACGGCCGGGGCACCCCTCCACTTT. Encoded protein: CSARASTAGAPLHF.

This clonotype has just a few counts. The chain joins TRBV20-1 to TRBJ2-3; D remains unclear. This CDR3 has 13 amino acids. V lost 6 bases and J 0 bases, leaving 10 bases between the germline ends. CDR1 and CDR2 from the germline V gene are DFQATT and SNEGSKA (reference sequence). The CDR3 sequence is CSAYYSSTDTQYF. In DNA form, the CDR3 reads TGCAGTGCCTACTATTCTAGCACAGATACGCAGTATTTT.

This rearrangement joins TRBV29-1 to TRBJ2-3; a possible D gene is TRBD2 (7 bases). V lost 4 bases and J 1 base, leaving 12 bases between the germline ends. There are 14 residues in the CDR3. Germline V CDR1 and CDR2: SQVTM, ANQGSEA. CDR3 sequence: CSVVGGAGTDTQYF. The CDR3 DNA is TGCAGCGTTGTGGGGGGGGCGGGCACAGATACGCAGTATTTT.

This clonotype was detected many times. The V and J genes are TRBV25-1 and TRBJ1-5; D is undetermined. V was trimmed by 4 bases and J by 5 bases, leaving 12 bases between them. Germline values: CDR1 MGHDK, CDR2 SYGVNS. CDR3 length: 14 residues. In DNA form, the CDR3 reads TGTGCCAGCAGTGTAGGTGGAAGTTATCAGCCCCAGCATTTT. Its translation is CASSVGGSYQPQHF.

Remarks on this clonotype: One junction end does not reproduce the germline sequence, and a read error may be involved. The rearrangement links TRBV11-1 to TRBJ2-1, with 7 bases fitting TRBD1. CDR3 size: 16 residues. Germline CDR1 SGHAT, CDR2 FQDESV (reference sequence). In DNA form, the CDR3 reads TGTGCCAGCAGCCCAAGGAGACAGGGAACTTACAATGAGCGGTTCTTC. Amino acids: CASSPRRQGTYNERFF.

The chain is built from TRBV20-1 and TRBJ1-2, with D unresolved. This CDR3 has 13 residues. Per germline, CDR1 DFQATT and CDR2 SNEGSKA (reference sequence). V lost 0 bases to trimming and J lost 4 bases, with 9 bases between them. CDR3 nucleotide sequence: TGCAGTGCTAGAGATCCGGTGGGCTATGGCTACACCTTC. Translation gives CSARDPVGYGYTF.

For this clonotype: At one end the junction does not follow the germline gene, possibly because of a read error. V gene TRBV10-3 combines with J gene TRBJ1-1; no definite D call. Looked up from germline, CDR1 is ENHRY and CDR2 is SYGVKD. This CDR3 contains 12 residues. CDR3 nucleotides: TGTGCCAGCAGTGAAGCGAACACTGGAGCTTTCTTT. Translation: CASSEANTGAFF.

The sample holds many counts of this clonotype. The rearrangement links TRBV29-1 to TRBJ2-5; TRBD2 aligns across 11 bases. The germline CDR1 and CDR2 sequences are SQVTM and ANQGSEA. The CDR3 extends over 13 amino acids. The trim removed 7 bases at V and 2 bases at J, leaving 3 bases unmatched. Here the CDR3 DNA reads TGCAGCGCCGGGACTAGCGGACAAGAGACCCAGTACTTC. Translation gives CSAGTSGQETQYF. The full variable domain, with the rest looked up from reference TRBV29-1 and TRBJ2-5, is SAVISQKPSRDICQRGTSLTIQCQVDSQVTMMFWYRQQPGQSLTLIATANQGSEATYESGFVIDKFPISRPNLTFSTLTVSNMSPEDSSIYLCSAGTSGQETQYFGPGTRLLVL.